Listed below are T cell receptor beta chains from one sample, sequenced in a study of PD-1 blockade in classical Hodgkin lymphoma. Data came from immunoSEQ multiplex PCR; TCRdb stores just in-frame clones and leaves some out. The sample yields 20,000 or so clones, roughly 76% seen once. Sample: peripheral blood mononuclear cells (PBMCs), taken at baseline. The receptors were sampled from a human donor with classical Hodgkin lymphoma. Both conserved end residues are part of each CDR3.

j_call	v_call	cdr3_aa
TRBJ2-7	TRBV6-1	CASSGRGGPGHQYEQYF
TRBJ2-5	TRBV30	CAWSRLAGGRETQYF
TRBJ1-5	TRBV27	CASSRDRGTSNQPQHF
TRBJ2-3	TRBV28	CASSRTSGLVTSDTQYF
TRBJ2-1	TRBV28	CASSLQLAGPLVQFF
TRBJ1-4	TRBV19	CASRTAPNEKLFF
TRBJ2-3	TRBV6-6	CASSPTGDTQYF
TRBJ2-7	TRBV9	CASSVAEGTIYEQYF
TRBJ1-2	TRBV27	CASSSLLRGGQKSYGYTF
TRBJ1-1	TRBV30	CAWSLGQFNTEAFF
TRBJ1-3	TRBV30	CAWTPDRGGNTIYF
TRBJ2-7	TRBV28	CASSSLRATYEQYF
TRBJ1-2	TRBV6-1	CASSEAEGQGNYGYTF
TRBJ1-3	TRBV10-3	CAISETRQGNSGNTIYF
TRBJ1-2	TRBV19	CASSRPKGAGNTGYTF
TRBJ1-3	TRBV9	CASSVASGGYTIYF
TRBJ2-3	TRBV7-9	CASSPLSTSAENSDTQYF
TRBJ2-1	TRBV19	CASGRNYNEQFF
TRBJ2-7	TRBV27	CASTWAGGSTYEQYF
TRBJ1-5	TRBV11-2	CASSLGQGGQPQHF
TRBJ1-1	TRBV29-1	CSASGTGFEAFF
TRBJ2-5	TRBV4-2	CASSQGAGTRGAQETQYF
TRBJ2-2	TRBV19	CASILSGTANTGELFF
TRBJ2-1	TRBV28	CASRTDSPNEQFF
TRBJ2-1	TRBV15	CATSRSKAQGSSYNEQFF
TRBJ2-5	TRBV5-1	CASSLGASAQETQYF
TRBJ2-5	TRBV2	CASSVSTGPLKTQYF
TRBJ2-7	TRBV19	CASSTQGDEQYF
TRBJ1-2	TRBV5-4	CASSLAGGGGYTF
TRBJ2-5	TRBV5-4	CASSLEGAGETQYF
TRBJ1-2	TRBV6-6	CATGGDGGGYTF
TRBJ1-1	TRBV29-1	CSVQRDLGAFF
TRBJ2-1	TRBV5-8	CASSRLADDDEQFF
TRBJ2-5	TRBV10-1	CASSESTGTAQETQYF
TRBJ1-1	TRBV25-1	CASQLSWNTEAFF
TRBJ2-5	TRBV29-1	CSVEDQVLRTQYF
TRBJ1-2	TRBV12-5	CASEPGPGREGYTF
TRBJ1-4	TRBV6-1	CASSEDLGAPGTLFF
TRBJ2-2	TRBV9	CASNIRGDANTGELFF
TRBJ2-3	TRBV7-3	CASSLGFGTDTQYF
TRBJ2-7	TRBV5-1	CASSLNDQSGAQYF
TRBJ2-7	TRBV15	CATSRDLAQEEQYF
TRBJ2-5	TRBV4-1	CASSLGQGARETQYF
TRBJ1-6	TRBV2	CARSTTGGNSPLHF
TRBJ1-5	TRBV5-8	CASSLEFPPQHF
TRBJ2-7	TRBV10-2	CASSERSNTEEYF
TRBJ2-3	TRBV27	CASSTYGTVAGDTQYF